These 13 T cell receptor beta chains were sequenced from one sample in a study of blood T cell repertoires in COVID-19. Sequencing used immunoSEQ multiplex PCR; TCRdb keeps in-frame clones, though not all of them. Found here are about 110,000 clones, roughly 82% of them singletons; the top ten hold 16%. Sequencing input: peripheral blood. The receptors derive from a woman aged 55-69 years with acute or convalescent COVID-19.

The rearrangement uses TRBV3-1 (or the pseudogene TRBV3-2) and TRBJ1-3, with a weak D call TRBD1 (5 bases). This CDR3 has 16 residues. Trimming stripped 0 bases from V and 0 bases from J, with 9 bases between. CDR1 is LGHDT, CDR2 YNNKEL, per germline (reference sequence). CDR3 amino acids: CASSQDGAVSGNTIYF. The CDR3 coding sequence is TGTGCCAGCAGCCAAGATGGGGCAGTCTCTGGAAACACCATATATTTT.

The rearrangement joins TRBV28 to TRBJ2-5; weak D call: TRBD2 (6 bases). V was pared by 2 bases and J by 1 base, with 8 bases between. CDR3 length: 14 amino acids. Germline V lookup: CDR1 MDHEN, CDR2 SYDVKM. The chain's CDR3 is CASSLHGGQETQYF. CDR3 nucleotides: TGTGCCAGCAGTTTACACGGGGGCCAAGAGACCCAGTACTTC.

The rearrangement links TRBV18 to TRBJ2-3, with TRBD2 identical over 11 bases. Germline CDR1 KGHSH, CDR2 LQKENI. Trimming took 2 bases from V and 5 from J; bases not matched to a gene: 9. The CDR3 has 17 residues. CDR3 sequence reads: CASSPSSGGAGRDTQYF. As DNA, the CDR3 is TGTGCCAGCTCACCAAGTAGCGGGGGGGCCGGGAGAGATACGCAGTATTTT. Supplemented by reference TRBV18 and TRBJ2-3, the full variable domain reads NAGVMQNPRHLVRRRGQEARLRCSPMKGHSHVYWYRQLPEEGLKFMVYLQKENIIDESGMPKERFSAEFPKEGPSILRIQQVVRGDSAAYFCASSPSSGGAGRDTQYFGPGTRLTVL.

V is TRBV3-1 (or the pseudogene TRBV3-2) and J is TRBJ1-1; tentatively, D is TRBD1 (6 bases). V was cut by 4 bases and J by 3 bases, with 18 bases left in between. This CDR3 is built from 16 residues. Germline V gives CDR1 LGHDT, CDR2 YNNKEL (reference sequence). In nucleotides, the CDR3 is TGTGCCAGCAGCCCGTGGGCCGTCTCAGGGGACACTGAAGCTTTCTTT. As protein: CASSPWAVSGDTEAFF.

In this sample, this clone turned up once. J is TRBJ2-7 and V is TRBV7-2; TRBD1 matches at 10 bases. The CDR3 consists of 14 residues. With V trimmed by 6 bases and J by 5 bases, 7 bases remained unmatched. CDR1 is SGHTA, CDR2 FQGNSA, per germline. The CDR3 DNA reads TGTGCCAGCAGGAAGGGGACAGGGGCCAACGAGCAGTACTTC. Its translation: CASRKGTGANEQYF. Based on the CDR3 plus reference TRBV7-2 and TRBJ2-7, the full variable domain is GAGVSQSPSNKVTEKGKDVELRCDPISGHTALYWYRQSLGQGLEFLIYFQGNSAPDKSGLPSDRFSAERTGGSVSTLTIQRTQQEDSAVYLCASRKGTGANEQYFGPGTRLTVT.

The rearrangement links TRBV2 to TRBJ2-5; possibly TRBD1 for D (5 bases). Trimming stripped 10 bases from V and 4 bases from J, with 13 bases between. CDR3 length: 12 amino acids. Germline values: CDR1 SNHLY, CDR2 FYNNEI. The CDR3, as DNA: TGTGCCATGTCCAGGGATCCAGAGACCCAGTACTTC. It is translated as CAMSRDPETQYF. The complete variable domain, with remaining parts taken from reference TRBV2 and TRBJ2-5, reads EPEVTQTPSHQVTQMGQEVILRCVPISNHLYFYWYRQILGQKVEFLVSFYNNEISEKSEIFDDQFSVERPDGSNFTLKIRSTKLEDSAMYFCAMSRDPETQYFGPGTRLLVL.

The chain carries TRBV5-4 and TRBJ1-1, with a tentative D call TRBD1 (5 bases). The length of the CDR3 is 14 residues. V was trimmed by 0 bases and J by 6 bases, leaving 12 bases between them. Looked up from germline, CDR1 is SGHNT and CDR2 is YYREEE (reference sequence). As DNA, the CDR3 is TGTGCCAGCAGCTTGGGCCAGGGTATACCTGAAGCTTTCTTT. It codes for CASSLGQGIPEAFF.

The CDR3 loop reads CASSLRDGELFF. In DNA form, the CDR3 reads TGTGCCAGCAGCCTGAGGGACGGGGAGCTGTTTTTT. The chain has TRBV4-2 and TRBJ2-2, with D maybe TRBD2 (5 bases). The CDR3 spans 12 residues. The V end lost 4 bases, the J end lost 7 bases, and 7 bases lay between the germline ends. Germline CDR1 LGHNA, CDR2 YNFKEQ.

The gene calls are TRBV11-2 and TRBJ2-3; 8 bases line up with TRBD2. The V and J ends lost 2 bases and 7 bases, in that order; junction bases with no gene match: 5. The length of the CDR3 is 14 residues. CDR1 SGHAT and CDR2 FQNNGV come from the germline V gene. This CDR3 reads CASSLYRGGYTQYF. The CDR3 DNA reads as TGTGCCAGCAGCTTATACCGGGGGGGATATACGCAGTATTTT.

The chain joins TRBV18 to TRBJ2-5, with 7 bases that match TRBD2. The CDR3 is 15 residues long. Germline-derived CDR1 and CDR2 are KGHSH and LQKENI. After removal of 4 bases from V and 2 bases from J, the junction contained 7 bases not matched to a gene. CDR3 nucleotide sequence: TGTGCCAGCTCACGTTCTAGCGGCATACAAGAGACCCAGTACTTC. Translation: CASSRSSGIQETQYF.

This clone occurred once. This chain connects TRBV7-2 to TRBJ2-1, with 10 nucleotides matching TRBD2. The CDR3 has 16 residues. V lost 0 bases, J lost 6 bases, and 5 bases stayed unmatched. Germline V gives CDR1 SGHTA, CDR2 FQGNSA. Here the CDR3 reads CASSLASGGASNEQFF. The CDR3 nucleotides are TGTGCCAGCAGCTTAGCAAGCGGGGGGGCGTCCAATGAGCAGTTCTTC.

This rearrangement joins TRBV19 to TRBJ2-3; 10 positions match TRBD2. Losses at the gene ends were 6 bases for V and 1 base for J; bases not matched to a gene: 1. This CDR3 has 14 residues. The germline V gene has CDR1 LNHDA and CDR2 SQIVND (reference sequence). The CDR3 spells CASSGLAGTDTQYF. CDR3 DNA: TGTGCCAGTAGCGGACTAGCGGGCACAGATACGCAGTATTTT.

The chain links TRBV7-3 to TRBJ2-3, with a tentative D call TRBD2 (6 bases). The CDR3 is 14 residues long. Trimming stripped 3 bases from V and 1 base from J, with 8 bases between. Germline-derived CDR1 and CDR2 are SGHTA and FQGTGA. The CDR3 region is CASSFSGGTDTQYF. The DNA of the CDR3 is TGTGCCAGCAGCTTTAGCGGCGGCACAGATACGCAGTATTTT.